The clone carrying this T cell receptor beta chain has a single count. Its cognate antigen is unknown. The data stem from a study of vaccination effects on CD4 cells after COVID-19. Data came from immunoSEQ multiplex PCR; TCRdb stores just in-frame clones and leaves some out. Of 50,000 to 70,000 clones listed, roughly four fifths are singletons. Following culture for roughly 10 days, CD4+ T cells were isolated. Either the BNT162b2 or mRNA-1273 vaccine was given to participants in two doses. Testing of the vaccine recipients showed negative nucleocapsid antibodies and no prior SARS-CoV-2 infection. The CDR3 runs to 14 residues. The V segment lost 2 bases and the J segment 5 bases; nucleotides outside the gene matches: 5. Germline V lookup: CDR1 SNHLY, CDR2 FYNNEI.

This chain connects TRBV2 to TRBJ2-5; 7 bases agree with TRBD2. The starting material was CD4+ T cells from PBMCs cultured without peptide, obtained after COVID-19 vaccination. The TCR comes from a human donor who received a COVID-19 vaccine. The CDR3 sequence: CASSELTSQETQYF. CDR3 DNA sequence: TGTGCCAGCAGTGAACTGACTAGCCAGGAGACCCAGTACTTC.